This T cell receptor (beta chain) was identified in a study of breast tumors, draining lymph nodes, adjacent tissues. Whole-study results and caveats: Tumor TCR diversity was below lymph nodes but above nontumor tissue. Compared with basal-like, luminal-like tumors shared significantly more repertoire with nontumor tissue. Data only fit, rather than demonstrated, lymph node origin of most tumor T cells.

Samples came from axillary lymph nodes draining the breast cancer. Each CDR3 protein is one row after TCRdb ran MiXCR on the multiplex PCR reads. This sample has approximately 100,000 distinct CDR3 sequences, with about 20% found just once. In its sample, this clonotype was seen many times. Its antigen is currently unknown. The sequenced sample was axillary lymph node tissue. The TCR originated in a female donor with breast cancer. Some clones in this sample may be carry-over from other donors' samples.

CDR3 residues: CASSTDRVGNYEQYF. The CDR3 DNA is TGTGCCAGCAGCACAGACAGGGTTGGGAACTACGAGCAGTACTTC. The rearrangement joins TRBV5-6 to TRBJ2-7; 7 nucleotides match TRBD1. V dropped 4 bases and J dropped 3; count of bases not matched to a gene: 10. The CDR3 covers 15 residues. Germline V gene lookup returns CDR1 SGHDT and CDR2 YYEEEE.